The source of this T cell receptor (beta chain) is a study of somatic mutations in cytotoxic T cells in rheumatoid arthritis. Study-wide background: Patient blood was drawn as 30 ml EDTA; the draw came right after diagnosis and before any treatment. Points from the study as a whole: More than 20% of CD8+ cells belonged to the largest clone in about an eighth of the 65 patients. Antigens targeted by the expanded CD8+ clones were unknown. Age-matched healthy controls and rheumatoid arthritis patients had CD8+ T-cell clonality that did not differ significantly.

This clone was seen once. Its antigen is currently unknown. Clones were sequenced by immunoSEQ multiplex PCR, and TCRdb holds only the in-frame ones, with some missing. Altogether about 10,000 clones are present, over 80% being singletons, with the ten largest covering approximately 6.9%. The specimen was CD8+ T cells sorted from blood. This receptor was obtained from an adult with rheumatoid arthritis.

In DNA form, the CDR3 reads TGTGCCAGCGGCTGGCCGGGAGGTGCAGATACGCAGTATTTT. It yields the protein CASGWPGGADTQYF. V and J are TRBV7-2 and TRBJ2-3; 7 bases are a match to TRBD2. The CDR3 spans 14 residues. CDR1 SGHTA and CDR2 FQGNSA come from the germline V gene. V gave up 8 bases and J gave up 4 bases; unmatched junction bases: 9.